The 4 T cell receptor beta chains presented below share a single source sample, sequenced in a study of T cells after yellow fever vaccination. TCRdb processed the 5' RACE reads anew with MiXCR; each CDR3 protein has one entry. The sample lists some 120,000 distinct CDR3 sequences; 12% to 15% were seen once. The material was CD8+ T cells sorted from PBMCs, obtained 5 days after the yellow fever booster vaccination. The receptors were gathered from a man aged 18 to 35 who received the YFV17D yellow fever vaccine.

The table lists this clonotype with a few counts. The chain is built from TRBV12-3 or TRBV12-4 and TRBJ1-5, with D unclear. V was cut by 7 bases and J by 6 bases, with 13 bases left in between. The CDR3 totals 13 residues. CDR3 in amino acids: CASTSIGLQPQHF. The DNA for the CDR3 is TGTGCCAGCACGTCTATCGGCCTTCAGCCCCAGCATTTT.

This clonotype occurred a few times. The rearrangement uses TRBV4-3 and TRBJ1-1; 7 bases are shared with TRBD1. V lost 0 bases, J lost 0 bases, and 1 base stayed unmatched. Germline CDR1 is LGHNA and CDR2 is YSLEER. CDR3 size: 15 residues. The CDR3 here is CASSQETGMNTEAFF. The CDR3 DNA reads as TGCGCCAGCAGCCAAGAGACAGGGATGAACACTGAAGCTTTCTTT.

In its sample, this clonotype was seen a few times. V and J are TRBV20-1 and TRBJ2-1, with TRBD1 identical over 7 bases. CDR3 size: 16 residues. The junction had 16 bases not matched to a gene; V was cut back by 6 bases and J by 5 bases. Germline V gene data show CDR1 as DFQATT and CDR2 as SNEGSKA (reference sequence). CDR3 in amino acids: CSAWTPVDRSDNEQFF. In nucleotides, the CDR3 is TGCAGTGCGTGGACCCCGGTGGACAGGAGCGACAATGAGCAGTTCTTC.

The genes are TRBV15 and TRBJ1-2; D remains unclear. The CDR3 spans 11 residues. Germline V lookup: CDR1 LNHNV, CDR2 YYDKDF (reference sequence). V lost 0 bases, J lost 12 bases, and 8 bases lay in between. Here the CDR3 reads CATSRDGLHTF. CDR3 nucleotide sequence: TGTGCCACCAGCAGAGACGGCCTTCACACCTTC.